This TCR beta chain appears in the sequencing data of a study of long-term antiretroviral therapy in people with HIV. Samples held about 0.9-10 million cryopreserved PBMC, and DNA extraction followed. Survey-level resolution applied to immunoSEQ assay v3.0. The study targeted 40,000-50,000 T-cell genomes per sample in sequencing. Sequenced by immunoSEQ multiplex PCR; TCRdb stores in-frame clones only, minus some. The table lists under 45,000 clones, approximately 85% of them singletons. The ends lost 5 bases at V and 0 bases at J; junction bases unmatched: 12. CDR3 size: 19 residues. Germline loops: CDR1 SEHNR, CDR2 FQNEAQ (reference sequence).

V is TRBV7-9 and J is TRBJ2-1; TRBD2 matches at 11 bases. This TCR was recovered from a woman between 45 and 60 years old with HIV. This specimen was unsorted PBMCs, taken 3.1 years after starting antiretroviral therapy. The CDR3 protein is CASSLGIAGGLSSYNEQFF. In DNA, the CDR3 is TGTGCCAGCAGCCTAGGGATAGCGGGGGGGTTAAGCTCCTACAATGAGCAGTTCTTC.